This TCR beta chain was retrieved from a study of regulatory T cells in long-lasting Graves disease (dated by TCRdb to 2020 to 2022). A note on the overall study: Newly diagnosed Graves' disease patients had taken antithyroid drugs for less than 3 months. The study was conducted in China and was registered as a clinical trial. A total of approximately 35 samples underwent TCR sequencing: around 13 from persistent and around 20 from newly diagnosed Graves' disease patients. Persistent Graves' disease patients were compared with newly diagnosed Graves' disease patients by peripheral blood TCR sequencing and RNA sequencing.

Deletion took 4 bases off V and 5 bases off J, with a span of 6 bases between the germline ends. Including the terminal cysteine and phenylalanine, the CDR3 comprises 11 residues. Only the CDR3 part of the read is kept: 33 bases, read in frame from the first base. In the germline V gene, CDR1 corresponds to SQVTM and CDR2 to ANQGSEA. Concerning this clonotype itself: Its binding antigen is unknown. Per-base quality was not reported, and no clone a single base away is much larger than it.

The full study reports these points: The authors acknowledged the small sample size as a limitation that may reduce accuracy. Persistent disease showed preferential use of TRBV28, TRBJ1-2 and TRBJ2-5, whereas newly diagnosed disease favored TRBV20-1 and TRBJ2-1. Sequencing and analysis were limited to the TCR beta chain. Patients with persistent disease shared more public clonotypes (fewer than 3,000) than newly diagnosed patients did (roughly 970). Because the primary lesion, thyroid tissue, could not be accessed, the study looked at peripheral blood alone. Compared with newly diagnosed patients, patients with persistent Graves' disease had lower TCR Shannon entropy and fewer highly expanded clones, which suggests clonal expansion.

What this sample's time point label stands for: newly diagnosed GD, antithyroid drugs for less than 3 months. RNA was extracted from PBMCs in TRIzol for both TCR sequencing and RNA sequencing. The diagnosis of Graves' disease was made according to American Thyroid Association guidelines. Patients were recruited from an endocrinology department in Xi'an, China. Each patient gave approximately 10 milliliters of peripheral blood, collected in an EDTA anticoagulant tube. Ficoll Paque Plus density gradient separation was used to isolate PBMCs, and no additional T cell sorting was done. An Agilent 2100 Bioanalyzer and agarose gel were used to assess RNA quality, and a NanoDrop 2000 was used to measure RNA concentration. The library was produced with multiplex PCR. The sample was run on an Illumina HiSeq 4000. iRepertoire HTBI primers and Arm-PCR amplification of CDR3 regions were used to construct TCR beta libraries. PCR products were gel purified before sequencing. The source study handled its data this way. Gene usage analysis of CDR3 amino acid clonotypes relied on the 62 TRBV and 12 to 15 TRBJ segments identified across samples. COPE and FqMerger were used to merge the filtered high-quality paired reads into contigs. BLAST was used to align contigs to the IMGT TRBV, TRBD and TRBJ reference genes, and CDR3 was defined following IMGT. Clonotypes above 0.1% frequency were classified as highly expanded clones. Shannon entropy was used to measure repertoire diversity, and the Gini coefficient was used to measure V-J evenness. Clonotypes shared by more than one individual were considered public. In TCRdb, the public reads were trimmed at Q25 with fastp and aligned with MiXCR, with productive beta chains retained. Rows are combined by CDR3 protein, so each entry shows the most common genes and DNA. TCRdb, not the authors, supplied the V and J calls. This sample gives about 440,000 distinct CDR3 sequences in total; 15% of them show up just once. The top ten clonotypes cover around 15% of the sample.

These data are also associated with another study on T cells in Graves' hyperthyroidism and ophthalmopathy. Per the second study: Stable Graves' hyperthyroidism was defined as the absence of progression to ophthalmopathy over 18 months of follow-up. Hyperthyroidism patients were newly diagnosed, had a disease duration of under 2 months, and were aged 18 to 65 years. Patients with uncontrolled infections, other autoimmune diseases, pregnancy or lactation were excluded. Diagnoses were based on clinical symptoms, serum thyroxine and TRAb, thyroid ultrasound and orbital computed tomography. For the first round of RT-PCR on the TCR CDR3, the HTBI primer set was used together with the Qiagen OneStep RT-PCR kit. Most expanded thyroid clonotypes (frequency above 0.001) were also detected in blood, suggesting blood repertoires may reflect thyroid immune responses. Ophthalmopathy was separated from stable hyperthyroidism by a 13 V-J signature model, with around 88% sensitivity and approximately 84% specificity obtained in cross-validation and 80%/75% obtained in testing. In validation, the model predicted progression to ophthalmopathy with just under 71% sensitivity and roughly 75% specificity, a median of about 6 months before onset. TCR V-J signatures able to tell the groups apart were searched for in a discovery cohort of about a hundred patients, of whom roughly 42 had Graves' ophthalmopathy and about 60 had stable Graves' hyperthyroidism. An independent validation cohort of under 20 hyperthyroidism patients and over 15 patients who later progressed to ophthalmopathy tested prospective prediction of ophthalmopathy. For training and testing, the roughly 93 patients in the discovery cohort were randomly divided in a 7:3 ratio. Thyroid tissue and blood T-cell repertoires from several Graves' hyperthyroidism patients were also compared in the study. After sampling, hyperthyroidism patients received methimazole starting at 30 mg daily, and ophthalmopathy patients received high-dose intravenous methylprednisolone. Libraries were constructed in a second round of multiplex PCR, after which size selection and purification were performed. Paired-end sequencing of the libraries was performed with 100 bp reads on an Illumina HiSeq2000. SOAPnuke was used to process the raw data, removing reads that contained adapters or uncalled bases, had a mean Phred below 15, or lacked an exact match to the constant primer or identifier. COPE v1.2.5 was used to merge high-quality paired reads, and clonotypes were defined as unique nucleotide sequences. MiTCR v1.1 was used to align clonotypes to the IMGT TRBV, TRBD and TRBJ reference segments. The analysis included only V-J combinations with a frequency above 0.0001, which together covered around 99% of the repertoires. A TCS score was defined as the ratio of F50 (clonal expansion) to E x V (chaos), with BLOSUM62-based TCRdist applied between CDR3 peptides within each V-J. Welch's t-statistics and random forest reduced around 550 V-J features to some 14, which were used in a naive Bayes classifier (R e1071). No statistical method was used to fix the sample size in advance, and group allocation was not hidden from the investigators. The paper describes TCR Vbeta CDR3 sequencing of fewer than 150 peripheral blood samples, made up of 43 ophthalmopathy patients, around 78 hyperthyroidism patients and around 17 progressor patients.

This specimen consisted of peripheral blood mononuclear cells (PBMCs), obtained at new diagnosis, from a patient treated with antithyroid drugs. The sequence came from a woman aged 25 to 39 with Graves disease. Donor details come from another sample of the same person, matched by shared clones. The rearrangement combines TRBV29-1 with TRBJ2-1; no D gene call is confident. CDR3 loop: CSVGRDNEQFF. In nucleotides, the sequence is TGCAGCGTTGGACGAGACAATGAGCAGTTCTTC.